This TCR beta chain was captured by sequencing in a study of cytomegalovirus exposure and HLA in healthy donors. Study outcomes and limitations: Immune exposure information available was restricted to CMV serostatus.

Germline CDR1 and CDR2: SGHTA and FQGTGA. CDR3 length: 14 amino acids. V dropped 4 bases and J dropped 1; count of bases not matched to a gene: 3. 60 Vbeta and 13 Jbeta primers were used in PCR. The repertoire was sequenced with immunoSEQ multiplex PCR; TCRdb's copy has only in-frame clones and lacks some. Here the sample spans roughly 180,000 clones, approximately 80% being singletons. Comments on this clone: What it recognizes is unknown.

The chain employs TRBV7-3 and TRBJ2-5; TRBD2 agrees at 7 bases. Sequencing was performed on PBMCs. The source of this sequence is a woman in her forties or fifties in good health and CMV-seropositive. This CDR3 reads CASSSGTIQETQYF. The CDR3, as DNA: TGTGCCAGCAGCTCCGGGACTATCCAAGAGACCCAGTACTTC.